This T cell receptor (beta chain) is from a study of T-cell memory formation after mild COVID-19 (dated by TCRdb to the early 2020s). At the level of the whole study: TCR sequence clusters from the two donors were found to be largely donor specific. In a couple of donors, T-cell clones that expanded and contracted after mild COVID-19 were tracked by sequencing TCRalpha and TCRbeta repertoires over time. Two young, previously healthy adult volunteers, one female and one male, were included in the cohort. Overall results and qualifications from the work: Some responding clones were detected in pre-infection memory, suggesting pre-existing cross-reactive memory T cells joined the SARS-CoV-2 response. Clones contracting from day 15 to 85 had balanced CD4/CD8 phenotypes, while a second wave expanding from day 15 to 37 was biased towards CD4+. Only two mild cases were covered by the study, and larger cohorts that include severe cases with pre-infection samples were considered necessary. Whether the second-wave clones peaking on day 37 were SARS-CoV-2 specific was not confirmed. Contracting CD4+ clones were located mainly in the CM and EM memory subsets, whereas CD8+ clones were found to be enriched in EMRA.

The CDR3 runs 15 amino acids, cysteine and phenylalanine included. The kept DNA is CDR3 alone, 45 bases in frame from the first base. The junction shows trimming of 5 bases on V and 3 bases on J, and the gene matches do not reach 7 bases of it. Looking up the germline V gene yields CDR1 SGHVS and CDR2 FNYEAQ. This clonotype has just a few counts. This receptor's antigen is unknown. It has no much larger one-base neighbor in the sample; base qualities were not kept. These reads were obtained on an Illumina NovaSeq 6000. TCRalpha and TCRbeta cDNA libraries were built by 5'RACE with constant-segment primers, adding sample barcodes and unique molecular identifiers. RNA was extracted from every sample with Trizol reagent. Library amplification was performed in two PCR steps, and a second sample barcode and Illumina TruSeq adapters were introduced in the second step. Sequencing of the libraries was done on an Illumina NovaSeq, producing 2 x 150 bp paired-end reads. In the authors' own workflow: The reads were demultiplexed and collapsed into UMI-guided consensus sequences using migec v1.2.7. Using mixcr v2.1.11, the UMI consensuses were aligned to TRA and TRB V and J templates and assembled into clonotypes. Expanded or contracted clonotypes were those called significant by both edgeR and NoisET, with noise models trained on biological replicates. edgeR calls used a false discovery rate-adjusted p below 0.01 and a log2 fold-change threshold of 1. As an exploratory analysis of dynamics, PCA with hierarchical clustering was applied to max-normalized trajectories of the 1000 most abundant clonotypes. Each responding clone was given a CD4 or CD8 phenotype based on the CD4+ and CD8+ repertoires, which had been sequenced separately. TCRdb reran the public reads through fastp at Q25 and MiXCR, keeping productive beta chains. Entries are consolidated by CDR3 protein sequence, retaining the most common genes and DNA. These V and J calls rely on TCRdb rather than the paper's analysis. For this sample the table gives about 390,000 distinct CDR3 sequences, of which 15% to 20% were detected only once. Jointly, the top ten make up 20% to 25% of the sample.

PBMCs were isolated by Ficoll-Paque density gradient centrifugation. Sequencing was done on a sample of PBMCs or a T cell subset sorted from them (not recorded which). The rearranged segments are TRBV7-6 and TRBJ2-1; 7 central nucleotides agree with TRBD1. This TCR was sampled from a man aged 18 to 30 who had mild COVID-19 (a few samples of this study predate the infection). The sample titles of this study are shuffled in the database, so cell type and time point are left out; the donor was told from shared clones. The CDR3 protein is CASSRTGERYNEQFF. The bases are TGTGCCAGCAGCCGAACAGGGGAGCGCTACAATGAGCAGTTCTTC.